Below, 21 T cell receptor beta chains from the same sample are listed, as sequenced in a study of monozygotic twins with inflammatory bowel disease. TCRdb reprocessed the 5' RACE reads and stores each CDR3 protein as one record, lacking DNA. The listing contains about 300,000 distinct CDR3 sequences. The sequenced material came from blood. These receptors all come from a human donor with ulcerative colitis or Crohn's disease, or a healthy co-twin of an affected twin (not recorded which).

V usage is TRBV5-1 and J usage is TRBJ2-7. The germline CDR1 and CDR2 sequences are SGHRS and YFSETQ. The CDR3 loop spans 13 amino acids. The CDR3 sequence is CASSLGRVYEQYF.

The chain is built from TRBV19 and TRBJ2-7; with no DNA, the TCRdb D assignment of TRBD1 cannot be verified. The germline V gene has CDR1 LNHDA and CDR2 SQIVND (reference sequence). This CDR3 has 16 residues. CDR3 sequence reads: CASSIDLETGIHEQYF.

The V and J genes are TRBV4-3 and TRBJ1-3; as DNA is missing, the TRBD1 call by TCRdb cannot be tested. Germline CDR1 reads LGHNA; CDR2 reads YSLEER. This CDR3 comprises 16 residues. The CDR3 reads CASSQGAGDSGNTIYF.

This chain joins TRBV5-1 and TRBJ2-5; checking the TCRdb D call of TRBD1 is not possible without DNA. The CDR3 spans 16 residues. CDR1 is SGHRS, CDR2 YFSETQ, per germline. CDR3 sequence reads: CASSLAPAGGQETQYF.

The chain has TRBV4-2 and TRBJ2-6; TCRdb designates TRBD2, a call that cannot be tested without DNA. This CDR3 has 18 amino acids. CDR1 and CDR2 from the germline V gene are LGHNA and YNFKEQ. The CDR3 is CASSQEVEGLGGANVLTF.

This chain joins TRBV7-3 and TRBJ2-3; the TRBD1 assignment by TCRdb is unverifiable without DNA. The CDR3 loop spans 16 amino acids. CDR1 and CDR2 (germline): SGHTA, FQGTGA. CDR3: CASSPIGGGVPDTQYF.

The chain uses TRBV7-2 and TRBJ1-4; TCRdb proposes TRBD1, but this gene call is untestable without DNA. The CDR3 has 14 amino acids. CDR1 is SGHTA and CDR2 is FQGNSA in the germline V gene. The CDR3 sequence: CASSWTGPNEKLFF.

The chain has TRBV14 and TRBJ2-5; TCRdb's assignment of TRBD1 cannot be checked, as there is no DNA. Germline V gene sequence: CDR1 SGHDN, CDR2 FVKESK. This CDR3 has 15 residues. The CDR3 is CASSQVTGFKETQYF.

The rearrangement joins TRBV6-1 to TRBJ1-4; as DNA is missing, the TRBD1 call by TCRdb cannot be tested. The CDR3 loop spans 14 amino acids. Germline loops: CDR1 MNHNS, CDR2 SASEGT. The CDR3: CASGGTGVGEKLFF.

The CDR3 reads CASSARQNLAKNIQYF. The chain couples TRBV7-2 to TRBJ2-4; the TCRdb call, TRBD1, lacks DNA for checking. The CDR3 is 16 amino acids. Germline V lookup: CDR1 SGHTA, CDR2 FQGNSA.

V is TRBV5-6 and J is TRBJ2-5; TCRdb's D call of TRBD1 is untestable without DNA. CDR1 and CDR2 (germline): SGHDT, YYEEEE. The CDR3 consists of 13 residues. The CDR3 reads CASSFAGTETQYF.

The chain joins TRBV7-2 to TRBJ2-1; TCRdb selects TRBD2, and the lack of DNA leaves this call unchecked. The CDR3 contains 15 residues. CDR1 is SGHTA and CDR2 is FQGNSA in the germline V gene. The CDR3 here is CASSSAGITYNEQFF.

The genes are TRBV3-1 and TRBJ2-2. This CDR3 region has 16 residues. The germline gives CDR1 LGHDT, CDR2 YNNKEL (reference sequence). The CDR3 spells CASSPRTGRGTGELFF. The complete variable domain, with remaining parts taken from reference TRBV3-1 and TRBJ2-2, reads DTAVSQTPKYLVTQMGNDKSIKCEQNLGHDTMYWYKQDSKKFLKIMFSYNNKELIINETVPNRFSPKSPDKAHLNLHINSLELGDSAVYFCASSPRTGRGTGELFFGEGSRLTVL.

The V gene is TRBV5-1, the J gene TRBJ2-1. Germline lookup yields CDR1 SGHRS and CDR2 YFSETQ. This CDR3 is built from 14 residues. CDR3 sequence reads: CASSFEASYNEQFF.

The chain is built from TRBV7-9 and TRBJ2-6. Germline V lookup: CDR1 SEHNR, CDR2 FQNEAQ (reference sequence). The CDR3 loop spans 15 amino acids. The CDR3 sequence is CASSYMTSGANVLTF.

The chain combines TRBV20-1 with TRBJ2-7; absent DNA, TCRdb's TRBD2 call cannot be checked. There are 17 residues in the CDR3. Germline V CDR1 and CDR2: DFQATT, SNEGSKA (reference sequence). The CDR3 loop is CSAISVLAANLSYEQYF.

The chain has TRBV24-1 and TRBJ2-2. The V gene's germline CDR1 is KGHDR and CDR2 SFDVKD. This CDR3 has 13 residues. This CDR3 reads CAIQGQPTGELFF.

The J gene is TRBJ2-7, the V gene TRBV14. CDR1 is SGHDN, CDR2 FVKESK, per germline. The CDR3 runs to 14 residues. The CDR3 sequence: CASSQAGVAYEQYF.

The chain joins TRBV27 to TRBJ2-5; TCRdb picks TRBD2, but there is no DNA to check that call. Germline CDR1 MNHEY, CDR2 SMNVEV (reference sequence). The CDR3 sequence is 17 residues long. The CDR3 spells CASSFTTPRADWGTQYF.

This chain links TRBV5-4 with TRBJ2-1; TCRdb's D call, TRBD1, is unchecked because there is no DNA. This CDR3 is 15 amino acids long. The germline V gene has CDR1 SGHNT and CDR2 YYREEE (reference sequence). The CDR3 sequence: CASSLADRAHNEQFF.

V usage is TRBV6-1 and J usage is TRBJ2-3; TCRdb gives TRBD2 as the D gene, but with no DNA this cannot be confirmed. CDR1 MNHNS and CDR2 SASEGT come from the germline V gene. There are 13 residues in the CDR3. CDR3 sequence: CASRGDLRDTQYF.